This T cell receptor beta chain came from a study of early T cells in non-severe SARS-CoV-2 infection. Overall study: It was bulk RNA from unsorted whole blood that was sequenced, and the chains were unpaired.

Separate cDNA molecules each had unique molecular identifiers attached to them. One entry per CDR3 protein, called by TCRdb with MiXCR from the 5' RACE reads. This sample has some 96,000 distinct CDR3 sequences, with around 10% found just once. Germline-derived CDR1 and CDR2 are DFQATT and SNEGSKA (reference sequence). V gave up 0 bases and J gave up 6 bases; unmatched junction bases: 9. The length of the CDR3 is 16 residues. J is TRBJ2-1 and V is TRBV20-1; 9 bases align to TRBD2. The sample in question was whole blood, obtained at baseline. The receptor's source is an adult who was a healthcare worker with PCR-confirmed SARS-CoV-2 infection or an uninfected control (not recorded which). This chain's CDR3 is CSARDSSSGSFNEQFF. The CDR3 DNA sequence: TGCAGTGCTAGAGATTCGAGTAGCGGGAGTTTCAATGAGCAGTTCTTC.